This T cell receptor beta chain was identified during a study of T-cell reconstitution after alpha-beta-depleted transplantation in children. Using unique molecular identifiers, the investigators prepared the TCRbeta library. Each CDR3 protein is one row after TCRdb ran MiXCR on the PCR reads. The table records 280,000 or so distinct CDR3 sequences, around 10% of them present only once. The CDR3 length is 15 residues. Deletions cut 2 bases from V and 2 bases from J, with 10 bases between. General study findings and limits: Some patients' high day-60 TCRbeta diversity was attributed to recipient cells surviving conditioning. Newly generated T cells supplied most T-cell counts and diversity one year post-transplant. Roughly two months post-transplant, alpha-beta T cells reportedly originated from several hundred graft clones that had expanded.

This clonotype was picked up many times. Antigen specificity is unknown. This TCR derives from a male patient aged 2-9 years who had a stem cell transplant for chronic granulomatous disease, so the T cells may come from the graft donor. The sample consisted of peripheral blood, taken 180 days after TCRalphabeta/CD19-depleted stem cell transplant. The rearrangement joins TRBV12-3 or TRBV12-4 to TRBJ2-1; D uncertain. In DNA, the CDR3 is TGTGCCAGCAGTTTAACCGGGTTCGCCTACAATGAGCAGTTCTTC. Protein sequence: CASSLTGFAYNEQFF.